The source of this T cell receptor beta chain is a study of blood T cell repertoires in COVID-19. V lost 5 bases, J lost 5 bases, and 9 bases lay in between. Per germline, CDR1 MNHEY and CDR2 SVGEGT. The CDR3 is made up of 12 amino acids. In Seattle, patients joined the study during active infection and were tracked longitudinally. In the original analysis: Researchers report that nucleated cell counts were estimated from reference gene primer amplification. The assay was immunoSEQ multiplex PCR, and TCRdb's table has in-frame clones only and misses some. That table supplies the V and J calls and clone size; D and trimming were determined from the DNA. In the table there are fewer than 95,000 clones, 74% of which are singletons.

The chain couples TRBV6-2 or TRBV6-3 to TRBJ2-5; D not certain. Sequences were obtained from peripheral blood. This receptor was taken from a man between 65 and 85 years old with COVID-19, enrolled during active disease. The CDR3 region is CASSPQMETQYF. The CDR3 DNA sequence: TGTGCCAGCAGTCCGCAGATGGAGACCCAGTACTTC.